This is a list of T cell receptor beta chains from one sample in a study of OX40 agonist ivuxolimab in advanced cancers. Using immunoSEQ multiplex PCR, the repertoire was profiled, and TCRdb retains in-frame clones only, with some absent. Seen here are tens of thousands of clones, over 75% observed once, and the top ten hold roughly 3%. The sequenced sample was CD4+ or CD8+ T cells sorted from blood, obtained in a trial of the OX40 agonist ivuxolimab. The source is an adult with an advanced solid tumor such as melanoma, head and neck, liver or kidney cancer. Both conserved end residues are part of each CDR3. The D gene is left open where the match is weak. For some rows the clone size is stated as once, few or many, or as a class when expanded; others skip it.

j_call: TRBJ1-2
d_call: NA
v_call: TRBV27
clone_size: once
cdr3_nt: TGTGCCAGCAGTCTCAGTGGAGGGGCTGTTGGCTACACCTTC
cdr3_aa: CASSLSGGAVGYTF

j_call: TRBJ1-5
d_call: NA
v_call: TRBV4-3
clone_size: NA
cdr3_nt: TGCGCCAGCAGCCCAGGGACCTATAGCAATCAGCCCCAGCATTTT
cdr3_aa: CASSPGTYSNQPQHF

j_call: TRBJ1-1
d_call: TRBD1
v_call: TRBV27
clone_size: NA
cdr3_nt: TGTGCCAGCAGGCTTAGGGGGACAGGGGTTATTGGGCCCATGAACACTGAAGCTTTCTTT
cdr3_aa: CASRLRGTGVIGPMNTEAFF

j_call: TRBJ2-2
d_call: NA
v_call: TRBV25-1
clone_size: NA
cdr3_nt: TGTGCCAGCAGTGCGACAGGCATCGGGGAGCTGTTTTTT
cdr3_aa: CASSATGIGELFF

j_call: TRBJ1-5
d_call: NA
v_call: TRBV15
clone_size: NA
cdr3_nt: TGTGCCACCAGCGCAGGGCCTGGTCAGCCCCAGCATTTT
cdr3_aa: CATSAGPGQPQHF

j_call: TRBJ2-1
d_call: NA
v_call: TRBV11-3
clone_size: NA
cdr3_nt: TGTGCCAGCACCTTACGTGATCTTGAGCAGTTCTTC
cdr3_aa: CASTLRDLEQFF

j_call: TRBJ1-2
d_call: NA
v_call: TRBV7-8
clone_size: NA
cdr3_nt: TGTGCCAGCAGCTTAGTTCGGGGGGCTGGCGGCTACACCTTC
cdr3_aa: CASSLVRGAGGYTF

j_call: TRBJ1-1
d_call: NA
v_call: TRBV12-5
clone_size: NA
cdr3_nt: TGTGCTAGTGGTTCCGCCCCGGATGGGCCCTCCGAAGCTTTCTTT
cdr3_aa: CASGSAPDGPSEAFF

j_call: TRBJ2-1
d_call: TRBD2
v_call: TRBV19
clone_size: NA
cdr3_nt: TGTGCCAGTAGTGCTTCTAGCGGAGGCTACAATGAGCAGTTCTTC
cdr3_aa: CASSASSGGYNEQFF

j_call: TRBJ2-5
d_call: NA
v_call: TRBV29-1
clone_size: NA
cdr3_nt: TGCAGCGTGAGTCAGGAGACCCAGTACTTC
cdr3_aa: CSVSQETQYF

j_call: TRBJ1-1
d_call: TRBD1
v_call: TRBV29-1
clone_size: NA
cdr3_nt: TGCAGCGTTGAAGAATTACAGGGGGGAGCTGAAGCTTTCTTT
cdr3_aa: CSVEELQGGAEAFF

j_call: TRBJ2-7
d_call: TRBD2
v_call: TRBV19
clone_size: NA
cdr3_nt: TGTGCCAGTAGTCGGACTAGCGGGAGCTACGAGCAGTACTTC
cdr3_aa: CASSRTSGSYEQYF

j_call: TRBJ1-6
d_call: NA
v_call: TRBV11-3
clone_size: NA
cdr3_nt: TGTGCCAGCAGCTCCCACAGCGTTTCACCCCTCCACTTT
cdr3_aa: CASSSHSVSPLHF

j_call: TRBJ2-1
d_call: NA
v_call: TRBV27
clone_size: NA
cdr3_nt: TGTGCCAGCAGTTTATGGCCTACCCCGAACAATGAGCAGTTCTTC
cdr3_aa: CASSLWPTPNNEQFF

j_call: TRBJ2-2
d_call: NA
v_call: TRBV7-6
clone_size: NA
cdr3_nt: TGTGCCAGCAACCCCCGAGTTGACACCGGGGAGCTGTTTTTT
cdr3_aa: CASNPRVDTGELFF

j_call: TRBJ2-2
d_call: TRBD2
v_call: TRBV27
clone_size: NA
cdr3_nt: TGTGCCAGCAGCCGTAGCGGGACGGCCGGGGAGCTGTTTTTT
cdr3_aa: CASSRSGTAGELFF

j_call: TRBJ1-6
d_call: NA
v_call: TRBV6-5
clone_size: once
cdr3_nt: TGTGCCAGCGGCGATAGGAGGGGCGTTTCACCCCTCCACTTT
cdr3_aa: CASGDRRGVSPLHF

j_call: TRBJ1-5
d_call: NA
v_call: TRBV29-1
clone_size: NA
cdr3_nt: TGCAGCGCCCAAGATGGGGCACTGCCCCAGCATTTT
cdr3_aa: CSAQDGALPQHF

j_call: TRBJ2-3
d_call: TRBD1
v_call: TRBV7-2
clone_size: NA
cdr3_nt: TGTGCCAGCAGCACTAGGACAGGGGGCGAGTCCAGCACAGATACGCAGTATTTT
cdr3_aa: CASSTRTGGESSTDTQYF

j_call: TRBJ1-4
d_call: TRBD1
v_call: TRBV7-9
clone_size: NA
cdr3_nt: TGTGCCAGCAGTTCCGGGACAGAACTGTTTTTT
cdr3_aa: CASSSGTELFF

j_call: TRBJ1-2
d_call: NA
v_call: TRBV11-2
clone_size: NA
cdr3_nt: TGTGCCAGCAGCTCCCGGGTCAGGGGTCTTTATGGCTACACCTTC
cdr3_aa: CASSSRVRGLYGYTF

j_call: TRBJ1-1
d_call: NA
v_call: TRBV7-8
clone_size: NA
cdr3_nt: TGTGCCAGCAGCCCTAGGGGCGTTTTCACTGAAGCTTTCTTT
cdr3_aa: CASSPRGVFTEAFF

j_call: TRBJ2-1
d_call: NA
v_call: TRBV15
clone_size: NA
cdr3_nt: TGTGCCACCAGCCGCTGGACTGGCTCCTACAATGAGCAGTTCTTC
cdr3_aa: CATSRWTGSYNEQFF

j_call: TRBJ2-6
d_call: NA
v_call: TRBV6-5
clone_size: NA
cdr3_nt: TGTGCCAGCAGTTACGGCCTTATCAACGTCCTGACTTTC
cdr3_aa: CASSYGLINVLTF

j_call: TRBJ1-6
d_call: NA
v_call: TRBV27
clone_size: NA
cdr3_nt: TGTGCCAGCGGATTGACAGGAACTAATTCACCCCTCCACTTT
cdr3_aa: CASGLTGTNSPLHF

j_call: TRBJ2-1
d_call: NA
v_call: TRBV29-1
clone_size: NA
cdr3_nt: TGCAGCGTTGGGGCAGGGGGGGCCTACAATGAGCAGTTCTTC
cdr3_aa: CSVGAGGAYNEQFF

j_call: TRBJ1-1
d_call: NA
v_call: TRBV12-5
clone_size: NA
cdr3_nt: TGTGCTAGTGGTTTGAGGAACACTGAAGCTTTCTTT
cdr3_aa: CASGLRNTEAFF

j_call: TRBJ2-7
d_call: NA
v_call: TRBV7-9
clone_size: NA
cdr3_nt: TGTGCCAGCAGCTTTCTTAGGGGGGGGACCCTATCCTACGAGCAGTACTTC
cdr3_aa: CASSFLRGGTLSYEQYF

j_call: TRBJ2-2
d_call: TRBD1
v_call: TRBV11-2
clone_size: once
cdr3_nt: TGTGCCAGCAGCTTGACAGGGAGGAACACCGGGGAGCTGTTTTTT
cdr3_aa: CASSLTGRNTGELFF

j_call: TRBJ1-2
d_call: NA
v_call: TRBV14
clone_size: NA
cdr3_nt: TGTGCCAGCAGCCAAGATCGCACAGGCGGCTACACCTTC
cdr3_aa: CASSQDRTGGYTF

j_call: TRBJ2-2
d_call: TRBD2
v_call: TRBV12-5
clone_size: NA
cdr3_nt: TGTGCTAGTGGTTTGATTTTAGCGGGGGACACCGGGGAGCTGTTTTTT
cdr3_aa: CASGLILAGDTGELFF

j_call: TRBJ1-5
d_call: NA
v_call: TRBV6-5
clone_size: few
cdr3_nt: TGTGCCAGCAGTACCAAGGGCCAGCCCCAGCATTTT
cdr3_aa: CASSTKGQPQHF

j_call: TRBJ2-4
d_call: NA
v_call: TRBV5-5
clone_size: NA
cdr3_nt: TGTGCCAGCAGGTTAACAGTAGCCAAAAACATTCAGTACTTC
cdr3_aa: CASRLTVAKNIQYF

j_call: TRBJ2-7
d_call: TRBD2
v_call: TRBV7-2
clone_size: NA
cdr3_nt: TGTGCCAGCAGCATACGGACTAGCGGGAGACAATTTTCCTACGAGCAGTACTTC
cdr3_aa: CASSIRTSGRQFSYEQYF

j_call: TRBJ1-6
d_call: NA
v_call: TRBV30
clone_size: NA
cdr3_nt: TGTGCCTGGAGTGTAATCGGCAGCCCCCAATTGAGGGATTCACCCCTCCACTTT
cdr3_aa: CAWSVIGSPQLRDSPLHF

j_call: TRBJ1-2
d_call: NA
v_call: TRBV2
clone_size: NA
cdr3_nt: TGTGCCAGCAGGAGCGAGACCCTCGAGGGCTACACCTTC
cdr3_aa: CASRSETLEGYTF

j_call: TRBJ1-2
d_call: NA
v_call: TRBV7-2
clone_size: NA
cdr3_nt: TGTGCCAGCAGCTTAGCGGGGAAAAAGGGGGGCGATGGCTACACCTTC
cdr3_aa: CASSLAGKKGGDGYTF

j_call: TRBJ1-5
d_call: NA
v_call: TRBV29-1
clone_size: NA
cdr3_nt: TGCAGCGTTGGTAATCAGCCCCAGCATTTT
cdr3_aa: CSVGNQPQHF

j_call: TRBJ1-3
d_call: NA
v_call: TRBV5-1
clone_size: NA
cdr3_nt: TGCGCCAGCAGCCCCGGGGGGGCCGGAAACACCATATATTTT
cdr3_aa: CASSPGGAGNTIYF

j_call: TRBJ1-5
d_call: NA
v_call: TRBV23-1
clone_size: once
cdr3_nt: TGCGCCAGCAGTCAATCCTGCGCTTGCGGGGGGTTGGGAAATCAGCCCCAGCATTTT
cdr3_aa: CASSQSCACGGLGNQPQHF

j_call: TRBJ1-3
d_call: TRBD1
v_call: TRBV19
clone_size: NA
cdr3_nt: TGTGCCAGTAGCCGGGACAGGGGGACTTCTGGAAACACCATATATTTT
cdr3_aa: CASSRDRGTSGNTIYF

j_call: TRBJ1-1
d_call: TRBD1
v_call: TRBV4-1
clone_size: NA
cdr3_nt: TGCGCCAGCAGCCAATCCCGGGACAGGGGTGCGAACACTGAAGCTTTCTTT
cdr3_aa: CASSQSRDRGANTEAFF

j_call: TRBJ1-2
d_call: NA
v_call: TRBV7-2
clone_size: once
cdr3_nt: TGTGCCAGCAGCTTTCTGGGACTGACATCCTATGGCTACACCTTC
cdr3_aa: CASSFLGLTSYGYTF

j_call: TRBJ2-1
d_call: NA
v_call: TRBV4-1
clone_size: once
cdr3_nt: TGCGCCAGCAGCCAAGTAAAAGGCCTAACCTACAATGAGCAGTTCTTC
cdr3_aa: CASSQVKGLTYNEQFF

j_call: TRBJ2-3
d_call: TRBD2
v_call: TRBV4-2
clone_size: once
cdr3_nt: TGTGCCAGCAGCCAGGCATCGCAGCGGGGCACCACAGATACGCAGTATTTT
cdr3_aa: CASSQASQRGTTDTQYF

j_call: TRBJ1-5
d_call: NA
v_call: TRBV19
clone_size: NA
cdr3_nt: TGTGCCAGTAGGTCTCGGGATCAGCCCCAGCATTTT
cdr3_aa: CASRSRDQPQHF

j_call: TRBJ2-1
d_call: NA
v_call: TRBV2
clone_size: NA
cdr3_nt: TGTGCCAGCAGTGAGGAGGGCGGGATTAGAGTTGAGCAGTTCTTC
cdr3_aa: CASSEEGGIRVEQFF

j_call: TRBJ1-1
d_call: TRBD1
v_call: TRBV7-8
clone_size: NA
cdr3_nt: TGTGCCAGCAGCTCTATGACAGGGTGGACTGAAGCTTTCTTT
cdr3_aa: CASSSMTGWTEAFF

j_call: TRBJ2-7
d_call: NA
v_call: TRBV7-2
clone_size: NA
cdr3_nt: TGTGCCAGCAGCTTAGCAAGGAGTAGAACCTACGAGCAGTACTTC
cdr3_aa: CASSLARSRTYEQYF

j_call: TRBJ1-1
d_call: NA
v_call: TRBV7-9
clone_size: NA
cdr3_nt: TGTGCCAGCATCCAATCAGACACTGAAGCTTTCTTT
cdr3_aa: CASIQSDTEAFF

j_call: TRBJ2-7
d_call: NA
v_call: TRBV20-1
clone_size: NA
cdr3_nt: TGCAGTGCTAACTCCTACGAGCAGTACTTC
cdr3_aa: CSANSYEQYF

j_call: TRBJ1-2
d_call: NA
v_call: TRBV4-3
clone_size: few
cdr3_nt: TGCGCCAGCAGCCCCTTGGCGGGGGAAGGCTACACCTTC
cdr3_aa: CASSPLAGEGYTF

j_call: TRBJ1-5
d_call: TRBD1
v_call: TRBV29-1
clone_size: NA
cdr3_nt: TGCAGCGTGGGATGGGACAGGGGGAATCAGCCCCAGCATTTT
cdr3_aa: CSVGWDRGNQPQHF